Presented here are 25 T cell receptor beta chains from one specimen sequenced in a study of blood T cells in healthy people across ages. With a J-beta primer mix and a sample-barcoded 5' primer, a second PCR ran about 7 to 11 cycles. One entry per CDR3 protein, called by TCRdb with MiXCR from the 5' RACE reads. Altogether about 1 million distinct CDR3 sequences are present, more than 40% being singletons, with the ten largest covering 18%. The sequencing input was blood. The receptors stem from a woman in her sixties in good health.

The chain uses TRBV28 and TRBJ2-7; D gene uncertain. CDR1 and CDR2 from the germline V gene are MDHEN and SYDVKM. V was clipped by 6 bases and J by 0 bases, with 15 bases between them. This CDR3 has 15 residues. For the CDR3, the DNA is TGTGCCAGCAGCCCTCACAGCCAAAGCTCCTACGAGCAGTACTTC. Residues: CASSPHSQSSYEQYF.

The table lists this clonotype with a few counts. In DNA form, the CDR3 reads TGTGCCAGCACCAGGACAGGTACAGAAAAACTGTTTTTT. It encodes CASTRTGTEKLFF. This rearrangement joins TRBV6-1 to TRBJ1-4; 7 nucleotides match TRBD1. CDR1 and CDR2 (germline): MNHNS, SASEGT. The V segment lost 7 bases and the J segment 8 bases; nucleotides outside the gene matches: 7. The CDR3 totals 13 residues.

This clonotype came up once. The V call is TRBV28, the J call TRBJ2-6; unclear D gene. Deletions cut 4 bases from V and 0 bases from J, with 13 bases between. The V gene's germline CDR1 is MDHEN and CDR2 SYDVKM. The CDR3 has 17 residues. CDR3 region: CASSSSRRSSGANVLTF. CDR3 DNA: TGTGCCAGCAGTTCCAGTCGACGGAGCTCTGGGGCCAACGTCCTGACTTTC.

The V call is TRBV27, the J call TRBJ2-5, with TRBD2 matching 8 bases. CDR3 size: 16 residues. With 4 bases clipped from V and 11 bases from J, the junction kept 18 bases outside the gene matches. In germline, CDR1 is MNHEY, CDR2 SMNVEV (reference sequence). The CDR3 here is CASSSFREGLLGEQYF. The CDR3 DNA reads TGTGCCAGCAGTTCCTTTCGGGAGGGACTGCTGGGAGAGCAGTACTTC.

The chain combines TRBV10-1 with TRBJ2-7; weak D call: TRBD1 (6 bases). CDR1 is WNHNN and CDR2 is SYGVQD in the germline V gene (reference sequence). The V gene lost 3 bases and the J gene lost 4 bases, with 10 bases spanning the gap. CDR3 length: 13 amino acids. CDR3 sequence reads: CASSDQGKYEQYF. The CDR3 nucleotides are TGCGCCAGCAGTGACCAGGGGAAGTACGAGCAGTACTTC.

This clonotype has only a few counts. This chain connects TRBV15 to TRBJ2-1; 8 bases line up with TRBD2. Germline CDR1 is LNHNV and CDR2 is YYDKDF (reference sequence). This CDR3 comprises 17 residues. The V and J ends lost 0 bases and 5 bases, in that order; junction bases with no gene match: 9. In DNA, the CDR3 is TGTGCCACCAGCAGAGATTTTTCTAGCGGGTTGGACAATGAGCAGTTCTTC. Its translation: CATSRDFSSGLDNEQFF.

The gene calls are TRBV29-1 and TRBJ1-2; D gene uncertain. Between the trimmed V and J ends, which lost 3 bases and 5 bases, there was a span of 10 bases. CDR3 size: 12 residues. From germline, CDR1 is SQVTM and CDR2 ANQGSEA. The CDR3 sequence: CSVELPNYGYTF. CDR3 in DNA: TGCAGCGTTGAGCTGCCCAATTATGGCTACACCTTC.

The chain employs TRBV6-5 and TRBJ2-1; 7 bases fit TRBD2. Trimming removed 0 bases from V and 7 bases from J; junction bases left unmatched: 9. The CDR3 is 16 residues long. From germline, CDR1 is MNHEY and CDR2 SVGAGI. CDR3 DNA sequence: TGTGCCAGCAGTTACTCTCGAGGGAGGGCCAGGAATGAGCAGTTCTTC. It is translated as CASSYSRGRARNEQFF.

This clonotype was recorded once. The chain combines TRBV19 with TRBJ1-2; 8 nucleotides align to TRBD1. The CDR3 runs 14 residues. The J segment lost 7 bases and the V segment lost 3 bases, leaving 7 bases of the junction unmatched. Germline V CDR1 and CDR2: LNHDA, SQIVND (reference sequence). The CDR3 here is CASSIGQGLGGYTF. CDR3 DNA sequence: TGTGCCAGTAGTATCGGACAGGGCCTTGGTGGCTACACCTTC.

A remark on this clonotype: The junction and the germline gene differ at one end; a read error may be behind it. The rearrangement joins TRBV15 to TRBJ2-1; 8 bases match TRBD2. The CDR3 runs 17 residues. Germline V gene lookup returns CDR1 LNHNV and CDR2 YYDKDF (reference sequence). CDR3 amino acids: CATSSVRREAPHNERFF. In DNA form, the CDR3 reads TGTGCCACCAGCAGCGTGAGGCGGGAGGCGCCACACAATGAGCGGTTCTTC.

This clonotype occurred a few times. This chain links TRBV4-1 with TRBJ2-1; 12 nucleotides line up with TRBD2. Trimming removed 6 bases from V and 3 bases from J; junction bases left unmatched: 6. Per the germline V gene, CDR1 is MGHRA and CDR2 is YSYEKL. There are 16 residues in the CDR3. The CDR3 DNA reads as TGCGCCAGCAGGGTGACTAGCGGGAGTGTCTACAATGAGCAGTTCTTC. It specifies CASRVTSGSVYNEQFF.

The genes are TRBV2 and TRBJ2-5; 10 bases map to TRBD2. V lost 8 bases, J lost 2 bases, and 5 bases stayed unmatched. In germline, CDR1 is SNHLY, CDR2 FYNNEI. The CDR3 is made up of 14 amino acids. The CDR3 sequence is CASWLAGVQETQYF. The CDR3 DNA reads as TGTGCCAGCTGGCTAGCGGGAGTACAAGAGACCCAGTACTTC.

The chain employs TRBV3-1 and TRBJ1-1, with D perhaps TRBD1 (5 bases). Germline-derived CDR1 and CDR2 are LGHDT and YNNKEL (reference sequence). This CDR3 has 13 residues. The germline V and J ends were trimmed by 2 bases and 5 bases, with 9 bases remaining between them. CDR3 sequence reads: CASSQMGRTEAFF. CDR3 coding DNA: TGTGCCAGCAGCCAAATGGGGCGAACTGAAGCTTTCTTT.

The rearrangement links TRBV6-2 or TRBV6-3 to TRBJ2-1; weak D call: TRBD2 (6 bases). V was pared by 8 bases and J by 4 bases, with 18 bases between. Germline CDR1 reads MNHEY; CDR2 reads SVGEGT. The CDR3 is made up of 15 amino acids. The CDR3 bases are TGTGCCAGCTCGGACCGGCTTGCGGGATACAATGAGCAGTTCTTC. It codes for CASSDRLAGYNEQFF.

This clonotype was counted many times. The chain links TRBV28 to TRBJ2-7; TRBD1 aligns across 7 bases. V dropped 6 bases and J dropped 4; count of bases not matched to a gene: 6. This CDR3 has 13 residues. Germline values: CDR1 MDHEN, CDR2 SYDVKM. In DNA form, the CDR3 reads TGTGCCAGCAGGAGACAGGGAATTTACGAGCAGTACTTC. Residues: CASRRQGIYEQYF.

In DNA, the CDR3 is TGTGCCAGCTCGTGGATGCGGGGGGCGACAGATACGCAGTATTTT. It is translated as CASSWMRGATDTQYF. This chain joins TRBV27 and TRBJ2-3; 8 positions match TRBD2. From germline, CDR1 is MNHEY and CDR2 SMNVEV (reference sequence). This CDR3 contains 15 residues. Trimming cost V 8 bases and J 3 bases; bases outside gene matches: 10.

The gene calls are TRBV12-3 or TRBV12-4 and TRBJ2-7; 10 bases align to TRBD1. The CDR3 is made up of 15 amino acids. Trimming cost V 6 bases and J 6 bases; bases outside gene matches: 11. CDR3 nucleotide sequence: TGTGCCAGCAGGGGACTCGGGACAGGGGTTGGCGAGCAGTACTTC. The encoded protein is CASRGLGTGVGEQYF.

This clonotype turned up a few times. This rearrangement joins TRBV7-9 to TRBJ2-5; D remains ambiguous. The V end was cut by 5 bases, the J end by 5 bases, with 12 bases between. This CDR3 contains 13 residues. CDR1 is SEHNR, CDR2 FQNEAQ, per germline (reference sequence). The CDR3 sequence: CASSLYSKETQYF. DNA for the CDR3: TGTGCCAGCAGCCTTTACAGTAAGGAGACCCAGTACTTC.

This chain's CDR3 is CSVEDNVRGGYEQYF. The CDR3 DNA follows: TGCAGCGTTGAAGACAACGTGCGGGGGGGGTACGAGCAGTACTTC. The V gene is TRBV29-1, the J gene TRBJ2-7; 9 bases map to TRBD2. Germline CDR1 and CDR2: SQVTM and ANQGSEA. CDR3 length: 15 residues. The junction had 7 bases not matched to a gene; V was cut back by 0 bases and J by 4 bases.

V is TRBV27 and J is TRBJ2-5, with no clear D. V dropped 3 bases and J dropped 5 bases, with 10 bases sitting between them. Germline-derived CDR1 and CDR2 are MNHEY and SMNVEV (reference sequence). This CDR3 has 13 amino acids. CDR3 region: CASSFGEWETQYF. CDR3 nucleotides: TGTGCCAGCAGTTTTGGCGAGTGGGAGACCCAGTACTTC.

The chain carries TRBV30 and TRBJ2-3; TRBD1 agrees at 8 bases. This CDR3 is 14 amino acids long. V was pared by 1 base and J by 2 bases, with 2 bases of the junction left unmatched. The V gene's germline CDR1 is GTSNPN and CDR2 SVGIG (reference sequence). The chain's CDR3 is CAWSGQGNTDTQYF. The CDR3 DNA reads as TGTGCCTGGAGTGGACAGGGGAACACAGATACGCAGTATTTT.

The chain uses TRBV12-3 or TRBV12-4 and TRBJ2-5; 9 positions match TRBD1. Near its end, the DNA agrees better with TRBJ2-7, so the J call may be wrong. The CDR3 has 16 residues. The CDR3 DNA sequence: TGTGCCAGCAGTCCAAGGACAGGGGCCCCCCGTCTCGAGCAGTACTTC. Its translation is CASSPRTGAPRLEQYF.

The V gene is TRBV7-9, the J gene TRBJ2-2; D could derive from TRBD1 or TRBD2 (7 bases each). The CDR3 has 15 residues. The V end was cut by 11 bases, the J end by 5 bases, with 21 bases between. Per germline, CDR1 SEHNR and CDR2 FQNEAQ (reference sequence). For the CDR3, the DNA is TGTGCCGCCTACAGAGCGGGACAGAGTACCGGGGAGCTGTTTTTT. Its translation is CAAYRAGQSTGELFF. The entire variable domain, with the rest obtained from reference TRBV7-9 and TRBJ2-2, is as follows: DTGVSQNPRHKITKRGQNVTFRCDPISEHNRLYWYRQTLGQGPEFLTYFQNEAQLEKSRLLSDRFSAERPKGSFSTLEIQRTEQGDSAMYLCAAYRAGQSTGELFFGEGSRLTVL.

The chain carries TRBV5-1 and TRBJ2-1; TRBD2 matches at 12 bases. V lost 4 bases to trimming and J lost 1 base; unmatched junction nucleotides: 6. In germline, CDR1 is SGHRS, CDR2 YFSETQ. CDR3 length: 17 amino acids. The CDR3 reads CASSLTSGSVSYNEQFF. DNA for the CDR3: TGCGCCAGCAGCCTGACTAGCGGGAGTGTGTCCTACAATGAGCAGTTCTTC.

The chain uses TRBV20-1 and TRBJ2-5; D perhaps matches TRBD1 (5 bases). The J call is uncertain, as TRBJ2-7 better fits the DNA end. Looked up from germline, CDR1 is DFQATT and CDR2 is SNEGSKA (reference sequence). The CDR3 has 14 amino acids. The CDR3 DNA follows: TGCAGTGCTAGAGGAGCCACAGGACCCTCCGAGCAGTACTTC. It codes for CSARGATGPSEQYF.